The rows below give T cell receptor beta chains drawn from one sample of a study of neurological immune-mediated disorders. TCRdb independently ran MiXCR on the 5' RACE reads; one entry per CDR3 protein. This table has some 50,000 distinct CDR3 sequences, 1.5% to 2% appearing once. Sequencing was carried out using PBMCs. These receptors all come from a middle-aged woman with multiple sclerosis. Both conserved end residues are part of each CDR3. The order of the fields is J gene, clone size, CDR3 length, D gene, V gene, CDR3 protein, CDR3 DNA. A D gene is named only where the DNA matches it firmly. Clone size is not always given. Where it is, it says once, few, many or a class for expanded clones.

TRBJ1-1 many 13 . TRBV29-1 CSVERQPNTEAFF TGCAGCGTTGAACGGCAGCCGAACACTGAAGCTTTCTTT
TRBJ1-2 many 15 . TRBV29-1 CSVDHVPGPPFGYTF TGCAGCGTTGACCATGTCCCGGGACCCCCGTTTGGCTACACCTTC
TRBJ2-7 many 14 . TRBV4-1 CASSFLTVSYEQYF TGCGCCAGCAGCTTCCTGACTGTGTCCTACGAGCAGTACTTC
TRBJ2-3 many 13 . TRBV12-3/TRBV12-4 CASSLGLVDTQYF TGTGCCAGCAGTTTGGGGTTGGTCGATACGCAGTATTTT
TRBJ2-3 many 14 . TRBV10-3 CAISPNFAEDTQYF TGTGCCATCAGCCCCAACTTCGCGGAAGATACGCAGTATTTT
TRBJ2-7 . 14 . TRBV7-9 CASSSLTGYYEQYF TGTGCCAGCAGCTCTCTGACAGGTTACTACGAGCAGTACTTC
TRBJ1-2 many 15 TRBD1 TRBV7-9 CASSLAGTAGYGYTF TGTGCCAGCAGCTTAGCCGGGACAGCCGGGTATGGCTACACCTTC
TRBJ2-7 many 15 TRBD1 TRBV12-3/TRBV12-4 CASSQTDRGLGEQYF TGTGCCAGCAGTCAAACGGACAGGGGGCTTGGGGAGCAGTACTTC
TRBJ2-2 many 12 . TRBV5-5 CASNWPSRELFF TGTGCCAGCAACTGGCCGAGCAGGGAGCTGTTTTTT
TRBJ2-5 many 16 TRBD1 TRBV5-5 CASSSSGTGGPETQYF TGTGCCAGCAGCTCCTCCGGGACAGGGGGCCCAGAGACCCAGTACTTC
TRBJ2-7 many 11 TRBD1 TRBV20-1 CSARGQYEQYF TGCAGTGCTAGGGGACAGTACGAGCAGTACTTC
TRBJ2-1 many 16 . TRBV4-1 CASSQGRAPYYNEQFF TGCGCCAGCAGCCAAGGCCGAGCCCCTTACTACAATGAGCAGTTCTTC
TRBJ2-7 few 14 . TRBV14 CASSRLTVSYEQYF TGTGCCAGCAGCCGGTTGACAGTTTCCTACGAGCAGTACTTC
TRBJ2-7 many 13 TRBD1 TRBV5-5 CASSFPGGYEQYF TGTGCCAGCAGCTTCCCAGGGGGCTACGAGCAGTACTTC
TRBJ1-5 many 13 . TRBV7-2 CASSFRATQPQHF TGTGCCAGCAGCTTCAGGGCCACCCAGCCCCAGCATTTT
TRBJ1-1 many 13 TRBD1 TRBV20-1 CSARTGYYTEAFF TGCAGTGCTAGGACAGGGTACTACACTGAAGCTTTCTTT
TRBJ1-3 many 12 . TRBV3-1 CASSSSRDTIYF TGTGCCAGCAGCTCCAGCCGGGACACCATATATTTT
TRBJ1-2 many 13 . TRBV2 CASSLQAPYGYTF TGTGCCAGCAGTCTACAGGCGCCCTATGGCTACACCTTC
TRBJ2-7 many 13 TRBD1 TRBV6-5 CASGKRQGYEQYF TGTGCCAGCGGGAAAAGACAGGGGTACGAGCAGTACTTC
TRBJ2-1 many 12 TRBD1 TRBV27 CASKDRTGGRIF TGTGCCAGCAAAGATAGGACAGGGGGCCGGATCTTC
TRBJ2-7 many 13 . TRBV5-1 CASSPLGTYEQYF TGCGCCAGCAGCCCGCTTGGTACCTACGAGCAGTACTTC
TRBJ2-2 many 15 . TRBV5-1 CASAPGHPYTGELFF TGCGCCAGCGCCCCGGGACACCCCTACACCGGGGAGCTGTTTTTT
TRBJ1-1 many 13 . TRBV20-1 CSARVLPNTEAFF TGCAGTGCTCGGGTCTTGCCGAACACTGAAGCTTTCTTT
TRBJ2-1 many 15 . TRBV20-1 CSAPVRVRAYNEQFF TGCAGTGCCCCCGTCAGGGTTAGGGCCTACAATGAGCAGTTCTTC
TRBJ1-4 many 15 . TRBV18 CASSPGTESNEKLFF TGTGCCAGCTCACCCGGGACGGAGTCGAATGAAAAACTGTTTTTT
TRBJ1-2 many 13 . TRBV2 CASTPGIKDGYTF TGTGCCAGCACCCCAGGGATAAAGGATGGCTACACCTTC
TRBJ2-5 many 15 TRBD1 TRBV12-3/TRBV12-4 CASSPRGQNGETQYF TGTGCCAGCAGTCCAAGGGGGCAAAATGGGGAGACCCAGTACTTC
TRBJ2-2 many 16 . TRBV12-3/TRBV12-4 CASSLTVQDSTGELFF TGTGCCAGCAGTTTAACGGTCCAGGACTCTACCGGGGAGCTGTTTTTT
TRBJ2-7 many 11 TRBD1 TRBV29-1 CSGGQAGEQYF TGCAGCGGGGGACAGGCGGGGGAGCAGTACTTC
TRBJ2-7 many 13 TRBD1 TRBV5-1 CASSTGQGYEQYF TGCGCCAGCAGCACAGGACAGGGCTACGAGCAGTACTTC
TRBJ1-1 many 16 TRBD1 TRBV12-3/TRBV12-4 CASSKQGRGGRTEAFF TGTGCCAGCAGTAAACAGGGGCGGGGGGGAAGGACTGAAGCTTTCTTT
TRBJ2-2 many 16 TRBD1 TRBV6-5 CASSYSRTGTAGELFF TGTGCCAGCAGTTACTCGAGGACAGGGACAGCCGGGGAGCTGTTTTTT
TRBJ2-7 many 11 . TRBV5-6 CASSFSHEQYF TGTGCCAGCAGCTTTTCCCACGAGCAGTACTTC
TRBJ1-1 many 15 . TRBV5-1 CASSVNFGLNTEAFF TGCGCCAGCAGCGTCAATTTCGGCCTGAACACTGAAGCTTTCTTT
TRBJ1-2 many 13 . TRBV28 CASSLVTGHGYTF TGTGCCAGCAGTTTAGTTACAGGACATGGCTACACCTTC
TRBJ1-1 many 14 . TRBV20-1 CSARDIQGGTEAFF TGCAGTGCTAGAGATATCCAGGGTGGGACTGAAGCTTTCTTT
TRBJ2-3 many 17 TRBD2 TRBV20-1 CSARDVIMAGDTDTQYF TGCAGTGCTAGAGATGTAATAATGGCGGGGGACACAGATACGCAGTATTTT
TRBJ1-5 many 14 . TRBV12-3/TRBV12-4 CASSLNAANQPQHF TGTGCCAGCAGTTTGAACGCAGCTAATCAGCCCCAGCATTTT
TRBJ1-1 many 14 . TRBV20-1 CSASQGGALNEAFF TGCAGTGCTAGTCAAGGGGGGGCGCTTAATGAAGCTTTCTTT
TRBJ1-6 many 13 . TRBV15 CATSRQQNSPLHF TGTGCCACCAGCAGACAGCAGAATTCACCCCTCCACTTT
TRBJ1-2 many 14 . TRBV20-1 CSASPFIGGRGYTF TGCAGTGCTAGCCCATTTATCGGGGGGCGAGGCTACACCTTC
TRBJ2-5 many 14 TRBD1 TRBV5-1 CASSATGGEETQYF TGCGCCAGCAGCGCGACAGGGGGCGAAGAGACCCAGTACTTC
TRBJ2-3 many 12 . TRBV11-2 CASSSNVDTQYF TGTGCCAGCAGCTCAAATGTCGATACGCAGTATTTT
TRBJ2-5 many 12 . TRBV29-1 CSVEGRGETQYF TGCAGCGTTGAGGGACGTGGGGAGACCCAGTACTTC
TRBJ2-2 many 17 . TRBV5-1 CASSLDPGGANTGELFF TGCGCCAGCAGCTTGGATCCAGGGGGGGCTAACACCGGGGAGCTGTTTTTT
TRBJ2-1 many 13 TRBD1 TRBV29-1 CSARQGSGNEQFF TGCAGCGCACGACAGGGGTCGGGTAATGAGCAGTTCTTC